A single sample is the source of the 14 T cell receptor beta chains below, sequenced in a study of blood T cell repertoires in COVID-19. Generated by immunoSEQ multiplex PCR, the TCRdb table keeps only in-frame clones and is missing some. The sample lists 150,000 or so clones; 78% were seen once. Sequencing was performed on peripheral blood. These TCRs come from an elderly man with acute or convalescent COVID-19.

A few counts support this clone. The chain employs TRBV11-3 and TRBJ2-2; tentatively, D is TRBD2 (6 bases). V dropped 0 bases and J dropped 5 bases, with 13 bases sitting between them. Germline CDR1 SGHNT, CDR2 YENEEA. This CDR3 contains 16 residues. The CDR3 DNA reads TGTGCCAGCAGCTTAGATTCCGGCCGGGGGACCGGGGAGCTGTTTTTT. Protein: CASSLDSGRGTGELFF.

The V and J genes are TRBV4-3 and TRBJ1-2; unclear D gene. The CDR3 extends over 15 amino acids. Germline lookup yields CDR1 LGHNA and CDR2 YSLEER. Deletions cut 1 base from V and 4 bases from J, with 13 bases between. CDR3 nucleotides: TGCGCCAGCAGCCAAGGCAAAGGTCAGGCCTATGGCTACACCTTC. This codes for CASSQGKGQAYGYTF.

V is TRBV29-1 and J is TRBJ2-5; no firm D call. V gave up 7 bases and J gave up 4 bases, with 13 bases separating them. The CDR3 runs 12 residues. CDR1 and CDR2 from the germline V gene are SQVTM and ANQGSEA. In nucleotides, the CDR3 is TGCAGCGCCTTCCCCAACGGAGAGACCCAGTACTTC. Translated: CSAFPNGETQYF.

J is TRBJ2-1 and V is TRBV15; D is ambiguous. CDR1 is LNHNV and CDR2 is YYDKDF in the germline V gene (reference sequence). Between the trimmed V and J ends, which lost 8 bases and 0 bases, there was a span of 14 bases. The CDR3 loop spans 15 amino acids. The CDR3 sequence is CATRSAWSSYNEQFF. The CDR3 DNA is TGTGCCACCCGGTCTGCTTGGAGCTCCTACAATGAGCAGTTCTTC.

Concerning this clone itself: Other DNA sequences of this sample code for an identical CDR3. The CDR3 sequence: CASSPLTGMDTEAFF. The DNA of the CDR3 is TGCGCCAGCAGCCCCCTGACAGGGATGGACACTGAAGCTTTCTTT. The chain joins TRBV5-1 to TRBJ1-1; TRBD1 aligns across 7 bases. V was clipped by 4 bases and J by 3 bases; unmatched bases: 9. The CDR3 is made up of 15 amino acids. The V gene's germline CDR1 is SGHRS and CDR2 YFSETQ.

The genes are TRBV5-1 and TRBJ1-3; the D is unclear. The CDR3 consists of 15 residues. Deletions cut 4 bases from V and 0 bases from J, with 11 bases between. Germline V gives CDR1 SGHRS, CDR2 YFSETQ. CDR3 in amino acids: CASSPDYSSGNTIYF. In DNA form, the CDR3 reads TGCGCCAGCAGCCCGGACTACTCCTCTGGAAACACCATATATTTT.

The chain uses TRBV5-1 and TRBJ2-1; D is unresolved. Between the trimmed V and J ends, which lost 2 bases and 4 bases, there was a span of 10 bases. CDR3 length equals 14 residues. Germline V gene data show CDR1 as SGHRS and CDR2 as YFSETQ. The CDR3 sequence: CASSFRSTYNEQFF. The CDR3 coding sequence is TGCGCCAGCAGCTTCCGTTCGACTTACAATGAGCAGTTCTTC. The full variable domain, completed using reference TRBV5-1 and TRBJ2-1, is KAGVTQTPRYLIKTRGQQVTLSCSPISGHRSVSWYQQTPGQGLQFLFEYFSETQRNKGNFPGRFSGRQFSNSRSEMNVSTLELGDSALYLCASSFRSTYNEQFFGPGTRLTVL.

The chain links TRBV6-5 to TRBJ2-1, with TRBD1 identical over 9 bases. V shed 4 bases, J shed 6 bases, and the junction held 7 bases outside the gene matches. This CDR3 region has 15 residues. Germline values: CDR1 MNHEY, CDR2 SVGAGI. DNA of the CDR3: TGTGCCAGCAGTTTACAGGGGGCGATGGGCAATGAGCAGTTCTTC. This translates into CASSLQGAMGNEQFF.

CDR3 sequence reads: CASRKGAETQYF. As DNA, the CDR3 is TGTGCCAGCCGGAAAGGGGCGGAGACCCAGTACTTC. This sequence joins TRBV6-5 and TRBJ2-5, with D perhaps matching TRBD1 (5 bases). Per germline, CDR1 MNHEY and CDR2 SVGAGI. Trimming stripped 8 bases from V and 5 bases from J, with 12 bases between. The CDR3 covers 12 residues.

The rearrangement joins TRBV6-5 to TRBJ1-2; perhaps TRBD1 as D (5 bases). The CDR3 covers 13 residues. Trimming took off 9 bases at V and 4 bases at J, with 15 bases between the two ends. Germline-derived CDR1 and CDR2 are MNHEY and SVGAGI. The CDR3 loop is CASREGQGYGYTF. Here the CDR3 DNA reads TGTGCCAGTCGGGAGGGCCAGGGCTATGGCTACACCTTC.

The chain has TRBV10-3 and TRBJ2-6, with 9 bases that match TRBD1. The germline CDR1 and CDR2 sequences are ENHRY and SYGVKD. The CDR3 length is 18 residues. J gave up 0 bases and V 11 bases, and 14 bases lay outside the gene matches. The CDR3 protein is CASTRGRGQGSGANVLTF. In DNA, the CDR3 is TGTGCCTCCACACGGGGACGGGGACAGGGCTCTGGGGCCAACGTCCTGACTTTC.

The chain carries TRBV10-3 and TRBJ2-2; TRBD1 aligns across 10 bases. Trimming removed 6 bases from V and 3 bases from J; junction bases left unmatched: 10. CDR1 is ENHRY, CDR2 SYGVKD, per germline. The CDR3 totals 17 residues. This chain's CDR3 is CAIRPTPGTGDTGELFF. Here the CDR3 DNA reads TGTGCCATCAGACCAACCCCCGGGACAGGGGACACCGGGGAGCTGTTTTTT.

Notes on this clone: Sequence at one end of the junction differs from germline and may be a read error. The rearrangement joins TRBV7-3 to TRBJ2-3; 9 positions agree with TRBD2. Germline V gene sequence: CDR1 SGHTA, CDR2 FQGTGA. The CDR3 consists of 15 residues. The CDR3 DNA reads TGTGCCAGCAGCTTGGGACTAGCTTTCACAGATGCGCAGTATTTT. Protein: CASSLGLAFTDAQYF.

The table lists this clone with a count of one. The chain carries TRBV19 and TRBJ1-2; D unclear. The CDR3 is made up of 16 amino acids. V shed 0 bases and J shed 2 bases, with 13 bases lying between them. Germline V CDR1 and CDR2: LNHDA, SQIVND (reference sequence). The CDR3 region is CASSIDTRSGNYGYTF. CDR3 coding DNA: TGTGCCAGTAGTATAGATACACGGTCGGGGAACTATGGCTACACCTTC.